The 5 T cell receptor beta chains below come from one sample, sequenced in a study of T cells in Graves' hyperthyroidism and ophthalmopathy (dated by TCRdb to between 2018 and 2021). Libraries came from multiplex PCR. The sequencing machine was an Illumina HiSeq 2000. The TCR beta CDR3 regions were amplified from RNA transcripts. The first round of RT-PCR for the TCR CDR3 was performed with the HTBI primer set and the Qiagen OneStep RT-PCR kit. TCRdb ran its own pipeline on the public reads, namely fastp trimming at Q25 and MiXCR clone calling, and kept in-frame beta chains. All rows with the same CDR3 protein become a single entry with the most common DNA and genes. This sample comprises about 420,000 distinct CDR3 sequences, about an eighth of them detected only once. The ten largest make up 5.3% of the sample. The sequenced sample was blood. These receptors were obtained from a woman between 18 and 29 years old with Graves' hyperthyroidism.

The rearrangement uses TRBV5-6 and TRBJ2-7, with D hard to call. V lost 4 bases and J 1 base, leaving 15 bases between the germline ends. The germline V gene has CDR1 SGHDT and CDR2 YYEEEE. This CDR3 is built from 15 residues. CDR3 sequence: CASSGQMGISYEQYF. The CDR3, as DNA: TGTGCCAGCAGCGGCCAAATGGGGATTTCCTACGAGCAGTACTTC.

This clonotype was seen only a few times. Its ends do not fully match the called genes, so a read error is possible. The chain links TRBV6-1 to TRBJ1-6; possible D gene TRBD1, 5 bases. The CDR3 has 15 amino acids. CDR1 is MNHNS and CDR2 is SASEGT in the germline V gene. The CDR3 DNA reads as TGTGCCGGCAGTGCGACAGACCTCTATAATTCACCCCTCCACTTT. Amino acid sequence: CAGSATDLYNSPLHF.

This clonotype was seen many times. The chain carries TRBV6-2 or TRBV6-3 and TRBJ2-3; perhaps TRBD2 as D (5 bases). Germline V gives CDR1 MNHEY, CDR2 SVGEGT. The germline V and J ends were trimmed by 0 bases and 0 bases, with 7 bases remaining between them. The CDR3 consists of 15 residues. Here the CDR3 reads CASSYSAGSTDTQYF. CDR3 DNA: TGTGCCAGCAGTTACTCCGCGGGTAGCACAGATACGCAGTATTTT.

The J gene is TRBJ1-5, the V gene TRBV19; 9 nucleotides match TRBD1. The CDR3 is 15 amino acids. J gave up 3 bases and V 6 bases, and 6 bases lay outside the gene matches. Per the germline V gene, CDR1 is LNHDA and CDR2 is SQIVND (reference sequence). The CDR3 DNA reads TGTGCCAGTAGCAAGGACAGGGGCCCCAATCAGCCCCAGCATTTT. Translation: CASSKDRGPNQPQHF. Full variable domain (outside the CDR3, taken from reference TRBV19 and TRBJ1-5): DGGITQSPKYLFRKEGQNVTLSCEQNLNHDAMYWYRQDPGQGLRLIYYSQIVNDFQKGDIAEGYSVSREKKESFPLTVTSAQKNPTAFYLCASSKDRGPNQPQHFGDGTRLSIL.

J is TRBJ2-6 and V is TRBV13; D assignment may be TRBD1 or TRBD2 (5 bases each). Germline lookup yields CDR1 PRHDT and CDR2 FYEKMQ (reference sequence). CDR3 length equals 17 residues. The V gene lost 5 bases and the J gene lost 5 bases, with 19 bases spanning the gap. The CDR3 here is CASSGDESLPRANVLTF. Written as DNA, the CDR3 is TGTGCCAGCAGCGGGGACGAGTCCCTCCCCAGGGCCAACGTCCTGACTTTC.